This T cell receptor beta chain was retrieved from a study of monozygotic twins with inflammatory bowel disease. Turning to this clonotype: Its antigen remains unidentified.

Following a re-call of the 5' RACE reads, TCRdb has one entry per CDR3 protein and lacks DNA. This table holds about 380,000 distinct CDR3 sequences. Overall study results and limits: Healthy twins showed more clonotype sharing with others than IBD patients, especially patients with disease activity. Limited statistical power may explain no repertoire similarity difference between concordant and discordant twins. The analysis did not separate different T cell subtypes.

Someone took a 2.5 ml blood sample from each of the donors. The germline V gene encodes CDR1 SGHRS and CDR2 YFSETQ. The CDR3 contains 16 residues. Sequenced material: blood. The V gene is TRBV5-1, the J gene TRBJ2-7; with no DNA, the TCRdb D assignment of TRBD2 cannot be verified. The clonotype originates from a human donor with ulcerative colitis or Crohn's disease, or a healthy co-twin of an affected twin (not recorded which). CDR3 amino acids: CASSLVVGAGNYEQYF.